One and the same sample provided the 23 T cell receptor beta chains below, sequenced in a study of blood T cell repertoires in COVID-19. Method: immunoSEQ multiplex PCR; TCRdb's copy keeps in-frame clones and lacks some. The table has 100,000 to 130,000 clones, roughly 90% seen once; the top ten hold roughly 4.6%. Sample: peripheral blood. The receptors stem from a man aged 40-49 years with active or convalescent COVID-19.

This chain links TRBV29-1 with TRBJ2-1; possible D gene TRBD2, 5 bases. The V gene lost 7 bases and the J gene lost 5 bases, with 12 bases spanning the gap. The CDR3 spans 12 residues. Germline V gene sequence: CDR1 SQVTM, CDR2 ANQGSEA. DNA for the CDR3: TGCAGCGCTAGGCCCGGGGACAATGAGCAGTTCTTC. The encoded protein is CSARPGDNEQFF.

The rearrangement joins TRBV11-2 to TRBJ2-2; D possibly corresponds to TRBD2 (5 bases). With 2 bases removed from V and 7 bases from J, the gap between germline ends came to 14 bases. The CDR3 runs to 15 residues. Germline V gene sequence: CDR1 SGHAT, CDR2 FQNNGV. CDR3 nucleotides: TGTGCCAGCAGCTTACATCCCGGGAATGGCGGGGAGCTGTTTTTT. Its translation: CASSLHPGNGGELFF.

V and J are TRBV30 and TRBJ2-3; 13 nucleotides align to TRBD2. Germline CDR1 GTSNPN, CDR2 SVGIG (reference sequence). The CDR3 sequence is 16 residues long. V was clipped by 5 bases and J by 0 bases; unmatched bases: 5. This CDR3 reads CAWGTSGTTSTDTQYF. The CDR3 DNA follows: TGTGCCTGGGGGACTAGCGGGACAACTAGCACAGATACGCAGTATTTT.

This clone came up a few times. The V call is TRBV7-9, the J call TRBJ2-3; possible D gene TRBD1, 5 bases. Trimming stripped 4 bases from V and 6 bases from J, with 14 bases between. The CDR3 totals 14 residues. CDR1 is SEHNR and CDR2 is FQNEAQ in the germline V gene (reference sequence). DNA for the CDR3: TGTGCCAGCAGCTCCGACAGACAAGTGGATACGCAGTATTTT. This sequence encodes CASSSDRQVDTQYF.

This clone was detected only once. The chain employs TRBV18 and TRBJ1-2, with a tentative D call TRBD1 (5 bases). Germline CDR1 is KGHSH and CDR2 is LQKENI. Trimming stripped 3 bases from V and 2 bases from J, with 13 bases between. The length of the CDR3 is 15 residues. CDR3 sequence reads: CASSPRTLTNYGYTF. For the CDR3, the DNA is TGTGCCAGCTCACCCCGGACATTAACCAACTATGGCTACACCTTC. The entire variable domain, with the rest obtained from reference TRBV18 and TRBJ1-2, is as follows: NAGVMQNPRHLVRRRGQEARLRCSPMKGHSHVYWYRQLPEEGLKFMVYLQKENIIDESGMPKERFSAEFPKEGPSILRIQQVVRGDSAAYFCASSPRTLTNYGYTFGSGTRLTVV.

The J gene is TRBJ2-3, the V gene TRBV6-5; D possibly corresponds to TRBD2 (5 bases). The CDR3 has 14 residues. Germline CDR1 reads MNHEY; CDR2 reads SVGAGI. V lost 0 bases, J lost 3 bases, and 7 bases lay in between. The CDR3 nucleotides are TGTGCCAGCAGTTACTCGAGAGGGACAGATACGCAGTATTTT. It yields the protein CASSYSRGTDTQYF.

This sequence joins TRBV9 and TRBJ1-2; the D gene is possibly TRBD1 (6 bases). The germline V gene has CDR1 SGDLS and CDR2 YYNGEE. V was shortened by 2 bases and J by 8 bases, with 10 bases between the two germline ends. CDR3 size: 12 residues. The CDR3 region is CASSVAGEGYTF. The CDR3, as DNA: TGTGCCAGCAGCGTGGCAGGGGAAGGCTACACCTTC. Drawing the rest from reference TRBV9 and TRBJ1-2, the complete variable domain is DSGVTQTPKHLITATGQRVTLRCSPRSGDLSVYWYQQSLDQGLQFLIQYYNGEERAKGNILERFSAQQFPDLHSELNLSSLELGDSALYFCASSVAGEGYTFGSGTRLTVV.

The rearrangement joins TRBV2 to TRBJ2-6; the match to TRBD1 covers 9 bases. The CDR3 runs to 19 residues. The germline V gene has CDR1 SNHLY and CDR2 FYNNEI. Trimming cost V 6 bases and J 0 bases; bases outside gene matches: 12. CDR3 residues: CASRPGTGHSLSGANVLTF. The CDR3 nucleotides read TGTGCCAGCAGACCCGGGACAGGGCATAGTCTCTCTGGGGCCAACGTCCTGACTTTC.

V is TRBV29-1 and J is TRBJ2-7; D call uncertain. This CDR3 is built from 12 residues. Between the trimmed V and J ends, which lost 3 bases and 1 base, there was a span of 7 bases. CDR1 and CDR2 (germline): SQVTM, ANQGSEA. CDR3 residues: CSVDGGSYEQYF. Written as DNA, the CDR3 is TGCAGCGTTGATGGCGGATCCTACGAGCAGTACTTC.

The chain carries TRBV19 and TRBJ1-5; 7 bases are shared with TRBD1. V shed 6 bases, J shed 2 bases, and the junction held 19 bases outside the gene matches. The CDR3 sequence is 19 residues long. Germline V gene data show CDR1 as LNHDA and CDR2 as SQIVND (reference sequence). The DNA for the CDR3 is TGTGCCAGTAGCTACCCCTCATGGGACAGTCTGCGGGGCAATCAGCCCCAGCATTTT. Protein: CASSYPSWDSLRGNQPQHF.

The chain links TRBV6-6 to TRBJ2-7, with a possible D match to TRBD1 (5 bases). The CDR3 spans 14 residues. Trimming removed 2 bases at V and 0 bases at J, with 8 bases between. In germline, CDR1 is MNHNY, CDR2 SVGAGI (reference sequence). DNA of the CDR3: TGTGCCAGCAGTTACGGGCAGGGCTCCTACGAGCAGTACTTC. Amino acids: CASSYGQGSYEQYF.

The chain joins TRBV19 to TRBJ1-6; 8 bases agree with TRBD1. Germline-derived CDR1 and CDR2 are LNHDA and SQIVND (reference sequence). With V trimmed by 3 bases and J by 7 bases, 2 bases remained unmatched. The CDR3 runs to 14 residues. The CDR3: CASSIQGANSPLHF. The CDR3 DNA follows: TGTGCCAGTAGTATCCAGGGGGCGAATTCACCCCTCCACTTT.

The chain employs TRBV28 and TRBJ1-4, with D possibly matching TRBD1 (5 bases). In germline, CDR1 is MDHEN, CDR2 SYDVKM. This CDR3 is 15 amino acids long. With 1 base removed from V and 5 bases from J, the gap between germline ends came to 11 bases. CDR3 sequence: CASSLSLGVNEKLFF. The CDR3 bases are TGTGCCAGCAGTTTATCCCTAGGGGTCAATGAAAAACTGTTTTTT.

The genes are TRBV9 and TRBJ1-1, with D perhaps matching TRBD1 (6 bases). Trimming removed 4 bases at V and 12 bases at J, with 19 bases between. Germline assignment: CDR1 SGDLS and CDR2 YYNGEE. CDR3 length: 13 residues. The CDR3, as DNA: TGTGCCAGCAGCCCCCAGACAGGACTTAATCCTTTCTTT. Its translation: CASSPQTGLNPFF.

V usage is TRBV29-1 and J usage is TRBJ2-7, with D possibly TRBD1 on 6 matching bases. The CDR3 spans 14 residues. Germline V gives CDR1 SQVTM, CDR2 ANQGSEA. Trimming removed 0 bases from V and 0 bases from J, with 9 bases in between. The CDR3 protein is CSVEDGTSSYEQYF. CDR3 bases: TGCAGCGTTGAAGATGGGACATCCTCCTACGAGCAGTACTTC.

This clone was found once. The rearrangement joins TRBV18 to TRBJ1-2, with D hard to call. V was pared by 3 bases and J by 4 bases, with 15 bases between. CDR1 is KGHSH and CDR2 is LQKENI in the germline V gene. The CDR3 runs 15 residues. CDR3 region: CASSPDGVSVYGYTF. The CDR3 DNA is TGTGCCAGCTCACCCGACGGAGTATCTGTCTATGGCTACACCTTC.

The genes are TRBV5-4 and TRBJ1-1; D call uncertain. V dropped 4 bases and J dropped 3 bases, with 16 bases sitting between them. CDR1 SGHNT and CDR2 YYREEE come from the germline V gene (reference sequence). The CDR3 length is 15 residues. CDR3 amino acids: CASSPRLVLDTEAFF. The CDR3 DNA follows: TGTGCCAGCAGCCCGCGACTTGTTTTGGACACTGAAGCTTTCTTT.

CDR3 region: CSASRGVGHYEQYF. CDR3 DNA: TGCAGTGCTAGTCGCGGGGTTGGCCACTACGAGCAGTACTTC. The J gene is TRBJ2-7, the V gene TRBV20-1, with D perhaps TRBD2 (6 bases). CDR1 and CDR2 from the germline V gene are DFQATT and SNEGSKA (reference sequence). V shed 3 bases and J shed 3 bases, with 15 bases lying between them. The CDR3 sequence is 14 residues long.

The chain employs TRBV19 and TRBJ2-3, with TRBD1 matching 8 bases. The CDR3 runs to 15 residues. V trimming: 8 bases; J trimming: 4 bases; junction bases outside the gene matches: 11. Germline CDR1 and CDR2: LNHDA and SQIVND (reference sequence). CDR3 loop: CASAGQGAVSDTQYF. The CDR3 DNA reads as TGTGCCAGTGCGGGGCAGGGGGCTGTGTCAGATACGCAGTATTTT.

The rearrangement links TRBV7-2 to TRBJ1-2; 9 bases fit TRBD1. Germline V CDR1 and CDR2: SGHTA, FQGNSA. There are 14 residues in the CDR3. J was trimmed by 8 bases and V by 5 bases; bases with no gene match: 9. CDR3 sequence (DNA): TGTGCCAGCAGCCCCCAGGGACAGGGTTTCGGCTACACCTTC. This codes for CASSPQGQGFGYTF.

This chain joins TRBV2 and TRBJ2-2; TRBD2 is a possible D gene (5 bases). CDR3 length: 17 residues. The ends were cut back, 5 bases at V and 4 bases at J, with 20 bases in the middle. CDR1 SNHLY and CDR2 FYNNEI come from the germline V gene. The CDR3 nucleotides are TGTGCCAGCAGTCCCGGACTCGCTCGAAGAAGCACCGGGGAGCTGTTTTTT. It is translated as CASSPGLARRSTGELFF.

This chain connects TRBV28 to TRBJ1-6; a weak D match, TRBD1 (6 bases). Trimming removed 6 bases at V and 5 bases at J, with 14 bases between. The CDR3 contains 15 residues. Germline CDR1 is MDHEN and CDR2 is SYDVKM. CDR3 sequence reads: CASSPADRDNSPLHF. The CDR3 bases are TGTGCCAGCAGCCCTGCGGACAGAGATAATTCACCCCTCCACTTT.

The rearrangement links TRBV19 to TRBJ1-5; TRBD1 matches at 10 bases. The CDR3 contains 16 residues. Trimming removed 8 bases from V and 11 bases from J; junction bases left unmatched: 18. The germline V gene encodes CDR1 LNHDA and CDR2 SQIVND (reference sequence). CDR3 sequence: CASSTPRDRGRAAQHF. As DNA, the CDR3 is TGTGCCAGTTCGACCCCCCGGGACAGGGGTCGTGCGGCCCAGCATTTT.